This section outlines one TCR beta chain sequence together with its context. Antigen specificity is unknown. These data originate in a study of early T cells in non-severe SARS-CoV-2 infection. Study observations and caveats: Anti-spike CD8 responses were favored in VDJdb matching, and private and CD4 specificities were missed.

Separate cDNA molecules each had unique molecular identifiers attached to them. TCRdb fed the 5' RACE reads into MiXCR, producing one record per CDR3 protein. The data show roughly 120,000 distinct CDR3 sequences, around 14% seen once. This CDR3 has 15 amino acids. With V trimmed by 1 base and J by 4 bases, 4 bases remained unmatched. In germline, CDR1 is LNHNV, CDR2 YYDKDF (reference sequence). The material sequenced was whole blood. The chain employs TRBV15 and TRBJ2-7; 10 bases are shared with TRBD1. The source is an adult who was a healthcare worker with PCR-confirmed SARS-CoV-2 infection or an uninfected control (not recorded which). CDR3 coding DNA: TGTGCCACCAGCAGAGGGACAGGGGGTTGGTACGAGCAGTACTTC. Protein sequence: CATSRGTGGWYEQYF.